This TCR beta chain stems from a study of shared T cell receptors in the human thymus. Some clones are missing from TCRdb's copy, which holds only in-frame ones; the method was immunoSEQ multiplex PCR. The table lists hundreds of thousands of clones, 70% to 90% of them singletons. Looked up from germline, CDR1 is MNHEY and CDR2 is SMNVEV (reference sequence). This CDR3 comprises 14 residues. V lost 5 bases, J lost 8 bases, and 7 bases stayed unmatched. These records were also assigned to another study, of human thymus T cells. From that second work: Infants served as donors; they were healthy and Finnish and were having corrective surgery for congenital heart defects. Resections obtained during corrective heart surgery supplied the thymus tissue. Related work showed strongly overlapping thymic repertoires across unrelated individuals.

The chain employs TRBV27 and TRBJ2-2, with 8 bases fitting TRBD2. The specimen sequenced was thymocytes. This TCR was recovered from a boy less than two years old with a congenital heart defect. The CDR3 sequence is CASSLGLGGGELFF. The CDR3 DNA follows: TGTGCCAGCAGTCTGGGACTAGGAGGGGGGGAGCTGTTTTTT.